These T cell receptor beta chains were read from a single sample in a study of T cells after yellow fever vaccination. TCRdb reprocessed the 5' RACE reads via MiXCR and lists one record per CDR3 protein. This repertoire shows more than 45,000 distinct CDR3 sequences, approximately 5.7% found once; its top ten account for about a third. The starting material was PBMCs, either bulk or a sorted T-cell subset (CD4+, CD8+, memory, or dextramer-sorted; not recorded which), obtained on the day of the yellow fever booster vaccination. The receptors come from a man aged 18 to 29 who received the YFV17D yellow fever vaccine. Each CDR3 is given with its conserved first and last residue. Each record gives: V gene, J gene, CDR3 protein.

TRBV10-3	TRBJ2-3	CAISRTGPSTDTQYF
TRBV20-1	TRBJ2-5	CSQSLGQGVETQYF
TRBV29-1	TRBJ1-3	CSVVKGGLGNTIYF
TRBV6-5	TRBJ2-1	CASSRQETGGYEQFF
TRBV4-3	TRBJ2-3	CASSQDLALRRTDTQYF
TRBV7-9	TRBJ2-3	CASSLGRFGAADTQYF
TRBV24-1	TRBJ1-1	CAAPSRAFF
TRBV6-2/TRBV6-3	TRBJ2-1	CASSYPYASYNEQFF
TRBV29-1	TRBJ2-3	CSVEEGSTDTQYF
TRBV9	TRBJ2-2	CASSVAALNRGQTGELFF
TRBV7-2	TRBJ1-1	CASSFRQGEAFF
TRBV20-1	TRBJ1-5	CSVAYSNQPQHF
TRBV6-5	TRBJ1-1	CASSSTAWGTEAFF
TRBV14	TRBJ2-7	CASSQQDWGVEISYEQYF
TRBV6-5	TRBJ2-5	CASSHPRGTQYF
TRBV24-1	TRBJ2-3	CATSDLPGVGDTQYF
TRBV6-5	TRBJ1-5	CASSSGAGNQPQHF
TRBV4-3	TRBJ1-1	CASSQGPGVVLEAFF
TRBV7-2	TRBJ2-1	CASSSPGLAGVSEQFF
TRBV6-2/TRBV6-3	TRBJ2-2	CASSTGQLNTGELFF
TRBV7-2	TRBJ2-2	CASSRQGTTGELFF
TRBV20-1	TRBJ1-2	CRGTGIGSYGYTF
TRBV27	TRBJ1-2	CASSLWDGLYGYTF
TRBV7-9	TRBJ2-4	CASSLQGSKNIQYF
TRBV29-1	TRBJ2-1	CSVAERVYYNEQFF
TRBV5-1	TRBJ2-3	CASSFSGTGYPTSTDTQYF